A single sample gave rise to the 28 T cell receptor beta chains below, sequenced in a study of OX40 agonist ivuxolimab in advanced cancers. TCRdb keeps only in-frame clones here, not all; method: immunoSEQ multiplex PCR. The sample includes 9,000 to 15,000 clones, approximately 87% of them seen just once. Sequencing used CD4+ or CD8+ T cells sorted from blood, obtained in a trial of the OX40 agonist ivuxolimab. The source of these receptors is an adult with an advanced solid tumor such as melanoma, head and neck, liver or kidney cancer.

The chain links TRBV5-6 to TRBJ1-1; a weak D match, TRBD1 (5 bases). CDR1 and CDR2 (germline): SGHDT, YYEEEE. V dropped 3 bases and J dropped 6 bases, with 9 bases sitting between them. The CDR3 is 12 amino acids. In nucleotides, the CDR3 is TGTGCCAGCAGCTGGGGGAGCCCTGAAGCTTTCTTT. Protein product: CASSWGSPEAFF. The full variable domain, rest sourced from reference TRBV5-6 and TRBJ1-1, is DAGVTQSPTHLIKTRGQQVTLRCSPKSGHDTVSWYQQALGQGPQFIFQYYEEEERQRGNFPDRFSGHQFPNYSSELNVNALLLGDSALYLCASSWGSPEAFFGQGTRLTVV.

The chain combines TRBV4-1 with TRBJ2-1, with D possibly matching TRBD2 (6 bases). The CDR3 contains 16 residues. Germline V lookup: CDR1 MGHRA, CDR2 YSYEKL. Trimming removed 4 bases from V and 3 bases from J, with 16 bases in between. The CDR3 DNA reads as TGCGCCAGCAGCCGGTTAGAGACGGGAGTCTACAATGAGCAGTTCTTC. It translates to CASSRLETGVYNEQFF.

In DNA form, the CDR3 reads TGTGCCAGTAGTGATTCCGGGATTAGCTACGAGCAGTACTTC. Protein: CASSDSGISYEQYF. This chain uses TRBV19 with TRBJ2-7, with D tentatively TRBD2 (5 bases). Germline V gene sequence: CDR1 LNHDA, CDR2 SQIVND (reference sequence). This CDR3 has 14 amino acids. The germline V and J ends were trimmed by 5 bases and 3 bases, with 14 bases remaining between them.

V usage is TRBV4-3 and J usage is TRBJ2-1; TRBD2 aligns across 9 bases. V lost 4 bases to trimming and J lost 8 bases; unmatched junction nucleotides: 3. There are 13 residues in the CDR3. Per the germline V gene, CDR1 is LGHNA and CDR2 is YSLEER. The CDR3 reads CASSLRTSDEQFF. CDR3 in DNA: TGCGCCAGCAGCCTTCGGACTAGCGATGAGCAGTTCTTC.

The CDR3 DNA sequence: TGCGCCAGCACCACCTTACAGGGTTATGAGCAGTTCTTC. Translating it yields CASTTLQGYEQFF. The genes are TRBV4-1 and TRBJ2-1, with TRBD1 as a possible D gene (6 bases). Germline-derived CDR1 and CDR2 are MGHRA and YSYEKL. This CDR3 has 13 residues. Trimming cost V 7 bases and J 8 bases, with 15 bases left between them.

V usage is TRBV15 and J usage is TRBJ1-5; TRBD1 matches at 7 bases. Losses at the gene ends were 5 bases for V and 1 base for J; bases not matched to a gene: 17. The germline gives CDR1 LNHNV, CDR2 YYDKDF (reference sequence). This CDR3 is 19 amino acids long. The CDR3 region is CATSGFGAGGTRSNQPQHF. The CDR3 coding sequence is TGTGCCACCAGCGGGTTTGGGGCAGGGGGAACTAGAAGCAATCAGCCCCAGCATTTT.

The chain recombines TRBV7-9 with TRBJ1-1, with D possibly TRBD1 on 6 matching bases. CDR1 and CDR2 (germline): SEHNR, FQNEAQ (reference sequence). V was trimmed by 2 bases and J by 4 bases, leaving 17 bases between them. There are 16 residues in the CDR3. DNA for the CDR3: TGTGCCAGCAGCTTATTTCGCGGGGGGGCGCCCACTGAAGCTTTCTTT. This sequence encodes CASSLFRGGAPTEAFF.

The CDR3 bases are TGTGCCAGCAGTTCGATGGACAGTCGTCTTGATACGCAGTATTTT. Its translation: CASSSMDSRLDTQYF. The rearrangement uses TRBV7-2 and TRBJ2-3, with D possibly TRBD1 on 6 matching bases. This CDR3 has 15 residues. Trimming stripped 6 bases from V and 6 bases from J, with 19 bases between. Germline V gene sequence: CDR1 SGHTA, CDR2 FQGNSA.

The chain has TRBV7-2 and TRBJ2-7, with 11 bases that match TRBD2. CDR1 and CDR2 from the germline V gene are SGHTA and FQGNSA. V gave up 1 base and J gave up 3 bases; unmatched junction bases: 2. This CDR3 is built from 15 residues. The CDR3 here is CASSLVGTSGYEQYF. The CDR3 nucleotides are TGTGCCAGCAGCTTAGTGGGGACTAGCGGCTACGAGCAGTACTTC.

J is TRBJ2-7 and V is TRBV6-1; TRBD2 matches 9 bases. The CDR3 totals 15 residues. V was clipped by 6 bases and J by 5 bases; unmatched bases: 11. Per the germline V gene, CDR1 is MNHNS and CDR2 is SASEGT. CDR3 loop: CASRVAAGGPHEQYF. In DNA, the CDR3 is TGTGCCAGCAGGGTAGCCGCGGGAGGGCCCCACGAGCAGTACTTC.

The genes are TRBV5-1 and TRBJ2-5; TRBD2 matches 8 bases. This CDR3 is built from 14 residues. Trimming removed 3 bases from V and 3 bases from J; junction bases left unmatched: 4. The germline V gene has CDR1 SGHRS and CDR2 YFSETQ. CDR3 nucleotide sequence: TGCGCCAGCAGCTCCACAGCGGGAGAAGAGACCCAGTACTTC. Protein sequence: CASSSTAGEETQYF.

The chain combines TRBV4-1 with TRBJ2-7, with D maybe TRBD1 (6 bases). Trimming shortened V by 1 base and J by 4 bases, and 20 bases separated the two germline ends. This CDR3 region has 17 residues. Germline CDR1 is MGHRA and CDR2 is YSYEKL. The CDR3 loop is CASSQAFGQSLQYEQYF. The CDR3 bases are TGCGCCAGCAGCCAAGCCTTCGGACAGAGCCTACAATACGAGCAGTACTTC.

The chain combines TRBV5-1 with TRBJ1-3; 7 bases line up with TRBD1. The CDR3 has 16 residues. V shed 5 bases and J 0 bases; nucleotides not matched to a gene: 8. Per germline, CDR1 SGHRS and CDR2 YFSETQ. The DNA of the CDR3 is TGCGCCAGCAGTTCGACAGGGCCGAGCTCTGGAAACACCATATATTTT. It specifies CASSSTGPSSGNTIYF.

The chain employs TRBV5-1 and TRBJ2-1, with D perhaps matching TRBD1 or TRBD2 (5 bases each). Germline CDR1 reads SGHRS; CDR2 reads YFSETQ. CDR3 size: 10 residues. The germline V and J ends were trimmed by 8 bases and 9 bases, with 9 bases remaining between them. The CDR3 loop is CASGGGEQFF. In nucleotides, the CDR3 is TGCGCCAGTGGTGGGGGTGAGCAGTTCTTC.

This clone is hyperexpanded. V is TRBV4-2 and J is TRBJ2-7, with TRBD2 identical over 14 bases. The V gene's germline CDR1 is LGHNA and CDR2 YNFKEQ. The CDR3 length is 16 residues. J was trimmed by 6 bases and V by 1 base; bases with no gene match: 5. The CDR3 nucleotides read TGTGCCAGCAGCCAAGGGACTAGCGGGAGGATCCCCGAGCAGTACTTC. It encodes CASSQGTSGRIPEQYF.

CDR3 sequence: CASGYSGELFF. CDR3 sequence (DNA): TGTGCCAGCGGGTACTCCGGGGAGCTGTTTTTT. J is TRBJ2-2 and V is TRBV2; D remains unclear. The CDR3 contains 11 residues. The V end was cut by 8 bases, the J end by 6 bases, with 7 bases between. Germline V gene data show CDR1 as SNHLY and CDR2 as FYNNEI.

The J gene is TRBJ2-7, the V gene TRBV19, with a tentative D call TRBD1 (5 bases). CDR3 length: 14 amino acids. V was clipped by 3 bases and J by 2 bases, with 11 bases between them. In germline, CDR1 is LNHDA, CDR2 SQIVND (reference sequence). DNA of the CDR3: TGTGCCAGTAGTATCTTGACAGCCCCCTACGAGCAGTACTTC. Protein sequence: CASSILTAPYEQYF.

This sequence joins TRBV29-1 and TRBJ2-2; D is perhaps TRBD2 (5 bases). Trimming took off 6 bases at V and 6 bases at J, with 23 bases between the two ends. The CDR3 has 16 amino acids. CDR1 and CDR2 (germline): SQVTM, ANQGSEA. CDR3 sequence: CSVGVTEGFWAGELFF. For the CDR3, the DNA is TGCAGCGTCGGGGTAACTGAGGGATTTTGGGCCGGGGAGCTGTTTTTT.

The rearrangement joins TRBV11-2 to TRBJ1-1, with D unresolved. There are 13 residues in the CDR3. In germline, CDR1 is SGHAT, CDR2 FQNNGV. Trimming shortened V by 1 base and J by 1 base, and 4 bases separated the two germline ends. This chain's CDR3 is CASSLAQNTEAFF. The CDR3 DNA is TGTGCCAGCAGCTTAGCCCAGAACACTGAAGCTTTCTTT.

This CDR3 is CASSVTGFGELFF. As DNA, the CDR3 is TGTGCCAGCAGCGTAACGGGGTTCGGGGAGCTGTTTTTT. The chain is built from TRBV9 and TRBJ2-2, with TRBD2 as a possible D gene (5 bases). The CDR3 consists of 13 residues. Trimming shortened V by 1 base and J by 7 bases, and 8 bases separated the two germline ends. The germline CDR1 and CDR2 sequences are SGDLS and YYNGEE.

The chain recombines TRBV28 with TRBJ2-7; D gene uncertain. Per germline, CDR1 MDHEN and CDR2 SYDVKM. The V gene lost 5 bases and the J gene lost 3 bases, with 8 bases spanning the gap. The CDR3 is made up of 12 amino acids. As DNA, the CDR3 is TGTGCCAGCAGTATCACCAGCTACGAGCAGTACTTC. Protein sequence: CASSITSYEQYF.

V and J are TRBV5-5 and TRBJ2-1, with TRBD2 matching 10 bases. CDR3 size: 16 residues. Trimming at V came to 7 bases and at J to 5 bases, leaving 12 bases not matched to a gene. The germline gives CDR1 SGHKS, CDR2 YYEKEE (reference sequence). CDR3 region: CASSYERTSGDNEQFF. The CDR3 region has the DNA TGTGCCAGCTCCTACGAGCGGACTAGCGGCGACAATGAGCAGTTCTTC.

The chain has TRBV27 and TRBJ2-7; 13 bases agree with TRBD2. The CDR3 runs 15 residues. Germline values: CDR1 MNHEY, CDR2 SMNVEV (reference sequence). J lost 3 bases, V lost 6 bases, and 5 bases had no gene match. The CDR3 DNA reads TGTGCCAGCAGCTTGGGGACTAGCGGGATCTACGAGCAGTACTTC. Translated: CASSLGTSGIYEQYF.

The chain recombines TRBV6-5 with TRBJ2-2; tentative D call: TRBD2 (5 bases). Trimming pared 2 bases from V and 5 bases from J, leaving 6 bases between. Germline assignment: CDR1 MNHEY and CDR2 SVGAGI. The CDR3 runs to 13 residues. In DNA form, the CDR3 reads TGTGCCAGCAGTTACCGAGGGACCGGGGAGCTGTTTTTT. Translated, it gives CASSYRGTGELFF.

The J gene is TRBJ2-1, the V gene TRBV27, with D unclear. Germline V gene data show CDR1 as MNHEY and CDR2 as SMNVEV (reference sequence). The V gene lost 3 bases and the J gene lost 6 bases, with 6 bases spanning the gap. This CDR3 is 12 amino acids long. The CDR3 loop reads CASSFRTNEQFF. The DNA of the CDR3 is TGTGCCAGCAGTTTTCGGACCAATGAGCAGTTCTTC.

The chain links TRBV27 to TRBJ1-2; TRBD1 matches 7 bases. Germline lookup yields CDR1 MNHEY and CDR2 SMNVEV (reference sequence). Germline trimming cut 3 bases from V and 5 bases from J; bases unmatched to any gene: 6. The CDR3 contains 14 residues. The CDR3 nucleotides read TGTGCCAGCAGTTTCTCCGGGACAGCATATGGCTACACCTTC. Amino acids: CASSFSGTAYGYTF.

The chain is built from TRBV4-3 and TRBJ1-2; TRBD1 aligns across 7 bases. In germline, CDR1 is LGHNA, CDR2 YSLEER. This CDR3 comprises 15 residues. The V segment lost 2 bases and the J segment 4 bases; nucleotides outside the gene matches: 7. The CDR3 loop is CASSQSTGIVYGYTF. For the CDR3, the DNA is TGCGCCAGCAGCCAATCGACAGGGATAGTCTATGGCTACACCTTC.

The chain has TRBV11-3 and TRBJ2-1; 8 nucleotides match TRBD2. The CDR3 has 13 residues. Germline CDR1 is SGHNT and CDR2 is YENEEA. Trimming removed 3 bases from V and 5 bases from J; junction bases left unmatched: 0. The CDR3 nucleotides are TGTGCCAGCAGCTTGGGACTAGACAATGAGCAGTTCTTC. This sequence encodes CASSLGLDNEQFF.